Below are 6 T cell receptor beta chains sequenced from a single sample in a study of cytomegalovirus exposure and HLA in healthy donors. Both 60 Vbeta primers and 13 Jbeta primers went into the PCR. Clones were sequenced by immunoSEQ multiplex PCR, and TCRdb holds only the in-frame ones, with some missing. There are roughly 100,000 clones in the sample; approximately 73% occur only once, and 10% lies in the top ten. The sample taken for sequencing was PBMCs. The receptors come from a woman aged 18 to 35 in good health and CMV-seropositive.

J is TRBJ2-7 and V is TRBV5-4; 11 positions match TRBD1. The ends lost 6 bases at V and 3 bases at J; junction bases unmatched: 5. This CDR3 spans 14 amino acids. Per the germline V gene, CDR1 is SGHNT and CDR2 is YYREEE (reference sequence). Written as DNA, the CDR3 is TGTGCCAGCACCATGGACAGGGGGCTCTACGAGCAGTACTTC. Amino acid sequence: CASTMDRGLYEQYF.

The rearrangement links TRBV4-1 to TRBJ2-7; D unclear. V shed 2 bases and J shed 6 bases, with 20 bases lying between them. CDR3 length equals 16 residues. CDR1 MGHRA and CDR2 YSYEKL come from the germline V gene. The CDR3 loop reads CASSQLNMGSKREQYF. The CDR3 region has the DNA TGCGCCAGCAGCCAACTTAACATGGGTAGTAAGCGCGAGCAGTACTTC.

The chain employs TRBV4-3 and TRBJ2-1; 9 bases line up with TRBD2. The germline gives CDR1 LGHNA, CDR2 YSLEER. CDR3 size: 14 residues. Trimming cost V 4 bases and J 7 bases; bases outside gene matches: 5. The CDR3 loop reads CASSLTTSGNEQFF. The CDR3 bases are TGCGCCAGCAGCCTCACGACTAGCGGAAATGAGCAGTTCTTC.

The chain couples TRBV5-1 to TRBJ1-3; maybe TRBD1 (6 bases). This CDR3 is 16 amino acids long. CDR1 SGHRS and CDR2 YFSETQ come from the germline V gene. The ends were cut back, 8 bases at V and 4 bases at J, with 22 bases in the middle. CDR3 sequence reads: CASPGVRVLTGNTIYF. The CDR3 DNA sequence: TGCGCCAGTCCAGGGGTCCGGGTACTTACCGGAAACACCATATATTTT.

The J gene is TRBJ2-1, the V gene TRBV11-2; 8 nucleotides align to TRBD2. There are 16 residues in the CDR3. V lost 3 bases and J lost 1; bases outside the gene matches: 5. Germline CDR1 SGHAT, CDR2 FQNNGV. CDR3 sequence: CASSFSLAVSYNEQFF. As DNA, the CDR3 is TGTGCCAGCAGCTTTTCACTAGCGGTGTCCTACAATGAGCAGTTCTTC.

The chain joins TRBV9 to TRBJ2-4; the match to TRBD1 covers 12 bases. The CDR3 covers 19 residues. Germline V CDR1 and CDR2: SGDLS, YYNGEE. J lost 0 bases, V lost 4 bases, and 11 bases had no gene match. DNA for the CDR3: TGTGCCAGCAGCTTCCGGGACAGGGGGCGAGATATAGCCAAAAACATTCAGTACTTC. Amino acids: CASSFRDRGRDIAKNIQYF. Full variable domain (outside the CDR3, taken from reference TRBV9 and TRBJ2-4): DSGVTQTPKHLITATGQRVTLRCSPRSGDLSVYWYQQSLDQGLQFLIQYYNGEERAKGNILERFSAQQFPDLHSELNLSSLELGDSALYFCASSFRDRGRDIAKNIQYFGAGTRLSVL.